This TCR beta chain is from a study of cytomegalovirus exposure and HLA in healthy donors. Study-level information: Earlier results showed roughly 120 million unique TCR beta sequences derived from about 179 million T cells.

Study results and caveats: As a later analysis showed, a missense DCLRE1C variant was linked to trimming of TCR beta V- and J-genes. The presence/absence work took it that sequencing depth was about the same across donors.

Each donor's status was that of a healthy bone marrow donor. It was with 60 Vbeta and 13 Jbeta primers that the PCR ran. The assay was immunoSEQ multiplex PCR, and TCRdb's table has in-frame clones only and misses some. The sample holds roughly 120,000 clones, approximately 80% seen once. The CDR3 is 15 residues long. CDR1 is LNHNV and CDR2 is YYDKDF in the germline V gene (reference sequence). Germline trimming cut 0 bases from V and 4 bases from J; bases unmatched to any gene: 5. A word on this clone: The antigen is undetermined.

V and J are TRBV15 and TRBJ2-7, with TRBD1 matching 8 bases. This clonotype was sampled from a woman aged 25 to 45 in good health and CMV-seronegative. Sequencing was done on a sample of PBMCs. The CDR3 sequence: CATSREGQGAYEQYF. CDR3 nucleotide sequence: TGTGCCACCAGCAGAGAGGGGCAGGGGGCGTACGAGCAGTACTTC.